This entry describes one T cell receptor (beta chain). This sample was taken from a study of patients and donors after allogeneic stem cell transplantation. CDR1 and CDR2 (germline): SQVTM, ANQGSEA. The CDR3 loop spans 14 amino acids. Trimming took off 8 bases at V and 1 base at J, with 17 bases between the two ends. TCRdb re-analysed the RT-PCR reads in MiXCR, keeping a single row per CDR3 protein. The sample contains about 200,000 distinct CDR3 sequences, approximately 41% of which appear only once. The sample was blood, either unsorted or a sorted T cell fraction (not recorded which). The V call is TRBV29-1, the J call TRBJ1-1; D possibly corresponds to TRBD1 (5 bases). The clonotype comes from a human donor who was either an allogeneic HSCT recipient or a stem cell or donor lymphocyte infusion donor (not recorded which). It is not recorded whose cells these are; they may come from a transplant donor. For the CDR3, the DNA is TGCAGCACCCAAACCTCGGGGCGGAACACTGAAGCTTTCTTT. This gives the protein CSTQTSGRNTEAFF. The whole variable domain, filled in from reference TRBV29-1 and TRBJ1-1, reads SAVISQKPSRDICQRGTSLTIQCQVDSQVTMMFWYRQQPGQSLTLIATANQGSEATYESGFVIDKFPISRPNLTFSTLTVSNMSPEDSSIYLCSTQTSGRNTEAFFGQGTRLTVV.